These 27 T cell receptor beta chains were sequenced from one sample in a study of blood T cell repertoires in COVID-19. Assay used: immunoSEQ multiplex PCR; TCRdb lists only in-frame clones, some missing. The repertoire holds 80,000 or so clones, with approximately 82% as singletons. Sequencing was carried out using peripheral blood. These receptors were obtained from a human donor in a cohort sampled during active COVID-19.

The chain carries TRBV12-3 or TRBV12-4 and TRBJ1-2, with 8 positions matching TRBD1. V lost 7 bases, J lost 5 bases, and 3 bases stayed unmatched. This CDR3 is 12 amino acids long. DNA for the CDR3: TGTGCCAGCACACAGGGGGGTTATGGCTACACCTTC. Its translation is CASTQGGYGYTF.

The chain links TRBV13 to TRBJ1-2; maybe TRBD1 (6 bases). The CDR3 has 14 residues. Germline CDR1 and CDR2: PRHDT and FYEKMQ (reference sequence). V gave up 5 bases and J gave up 0 bases, with 10 bases separating them. Written as DNA, the CDR3 is TGTGCCAGCAGCCGAGGGACAACTAACTATGGCTACACCTTC. It codes for CASSRGTTNYGYTF.

The rearrangement joins TRBV18 to TRBJ1-6, with 7 bases that match TRBD1. The V gene end was trimmed by 2 bases and the J gene end by 1 base; junction bases not matched to a gene: 8. The V gene's germline CDR1 is KGHSH and CDR2 LQKENI. This CDR3 comprises 18 residues. The CDR3 nucleotides read TGTGCCAGCTCACCAAGTGGAGTCAGGGGGTCCTATAATTCACCCCTCCACTTT. Translation gives CASSPSGVRGSYNSPLHF.

CDR3 residues: CASRMTGANTEAFF. The CDR3 DNA is TGTGCCAGCAGGATGACAGGGGCGAACACTGAAGCTTTCTTT. The V call is TRBV6-5, the J call TRBJ1-1; 8 bases match TRBD1. Losses at the gene ends were 6 bases for V and 1 base for J; bases not matched to a gene: 4. Germline V gene sequence: CDR1 MNHEY, CDR2 SVGAGI. The CDR3 extends over 14 amino acids.

The CDR3 reads CASRRQGRTGELFF. CDR3 sequence (DNA): TGTGCCAGTAGGAGACAGGGCCGGACCGGGGAGCTGTTTTTT. The V and J genes are TRBV19 and TRBJ2-2; 7 bases fit TRBD1. This CDR3 has 14 amino acids. CDR1 is LNHDA and CDR2 is SQIVND in the germline V gene (reference sequence). The ends lost 6 bases at V and 5 bases at J; junction bases unmatched: 6.

The V call is TRBV5-5, the J call TRBJ1-5, with 10 bases fitting TRBD1. This CDR3 spans 15 amino acids. Germline CDR1 is SGHKS and CDR2 is YYEKEE (reference sequence). J gave up 6 bases and V 4 bases, and 7 bases lay outside the gene matches. The CDR3 reads CASSLGTGVVQPQHF. The CDR3 nucleotides are TGTGCCAGCAGCCTAGGGACAGGGGTTGTTCAGCCCCAGCATTTT. Complete variable domain (other parts from reference TRBV5-5 and TRBJ1-5): DAGVTQSPTHLIKTRGQQVTLRCSPISGHKSVSWYQQVLGQGPQFIFQYYEKEERGRGNFPDRFSARQFPNYSSELNVNALLLGDSALYLCASSLGTGVVQPQHFGDGTRLSIL.

This rearrangement joins TRBV7-2 to TRBJ2-7; TRBD1 aligns across 7 bases. CDR1 and CDR2 (germline): SGHTA, FQGNSA. The CDR3 runs 15 residues. With V trimmed by 1 base and J by 5 bases, 8 bases remained unmatched. The CDR3 region has the DNA TGTGCCAGCAGCTTAGTGGCAGGGGGTAGTAACGAGCAGTACTTC. Protein: CASSLVAGGSNEQYF.

The chain carries TRBV7-9 and TRBJ1-2, with 7 bases lining up with TRBD1. This CDR3 has 15 amino acids. Germline assignment: CDR1 SEHNR and CDR2 FQNEAQ (reference sequence). J lost 2 bases, V lost 3 bases, and 6 bases had no gene match. CDR3 amino acids: CASSFPGTENYGYTF. CDR3 bases: TGTGCCAGCAGCTTCCCCGGGACAGAGAACTATGGCTACACCTTC.

V gene TRBV5-6 combines with J gene TRBJ2-7, with a weak D call TRBD1 (5 bases). Between the trimmed V and J ends, which lost 4 bases and 0 bases, there was a span of 11 bases. Germline lookup yields CDR1 SGHDT and CDR2 YYEEEE. The CDR3 spans 14 residues. The CDR3 region is CASSTSGHSYEQYF. The CDR3 nucleotides read TGTGCCAGCAGCACCTCAGGGCACTCCTACGAGCAGTACTTC.

Regarding this clone: One junction end does not reproduce the germline sequence, and a read error may be involved. The J gene is TRBJ2-7, the V gene TRBV6-1; D perhaps matches TRBD2 (5 bases). This CDR3 has 16 residues. From germline, CDR1 is MNHNS and CDR2 SASEGT. The CDR3 region is CASSEVEGRPSNEQYF. The CDR3 region has the DNA TGTGCCAGCAGTGAAGTAGAGGGAAGGCCCTCCAACGAGCAGTACTTC.

The V gene is TRBV19, the J gene TRBJ1-6; maybe TRBD1 (6 bases). With 7 bases removed from V and 11 bases from J, the gap between germline ends came to 18 bases. This CDR3 is 14 amino acids long. Looked up from germline, CDR1 is LNHDA and CDR2 is SQIVND (reference sequence). Written as DNA, the CDR3 is TGTGCCAGTACCAATGGGGGCTTTAAGGCACCCCTCCACTTT. Residues: CASTNGGFKAPLHF.

Only one count was recorded for this clone. The chain combines TRBV6-1 with TRBJ1-2; unclear D gene. The CDR3 contains 12 residues. Germline V gene data show CDR1 as MNHNS and CDR2 as SASEGT. V lost 3 bases to trimming and J lost 5 bases, with 7 bases between them. CDR3 in amino acids: CASSDYVYGYTF. In nucleotides, the CDR3 is TGTGCCAGCAGTGATTATGTTTATGGCTACACCTTC.

In DNA, the CDR3 is TGTGCCAGCCGGGACATTGATTACGAGCAGTACTTC. Protein sequence: CASRDIDYEQYF. The chain has TRBV2 and TRBJ2-7, with D maybe TRBD1 (6 bases). The ends were cut back, 8 bases at V and 4 bases at J, with 12 bases in the middle. Germline CDR1 and CDR2: SNHLY and FYNNEI. The CDR3 is 12 residues long.

The rearrangement uses TRBV7-9 and TRBJ2-7; no reliable D call. The CDR3 has 13 amino acids. Germline V lookup: CDR1 SEHNR, CDR2 FQNEAQ (reference sequence). V gave up 0 bases and J gave up 6 bases, with 9 bases separating them. CDR3 loop: CASSLALAFEQYF. CDR3 in DNA: TGTGCCAGCAGCTTAGCGCTGGCCTTCGAGCAGTACTTC.

The CDR3 bases are TGTGCCACCAGTGACCCTAGGTTGGTGGGGGGATCCTACAATGAGCAGTTCTTC. Residues: CATSDPRLVGGSYNEQFF. The rearrangement links TRBV24-1 to TRBJ2-1; a weak D match, TRBD2 (6 bases). CDR3 length: 18 amino acids. Germline V lookup: CDR1 KGHDR, CDR2 SFDVKD. Trimming left V 4 bases short and J 1 base short, with 19 bases between.

CDR3 sequence: CASAPGLANEQFF. The CDR3 DNA reads TGTGCCAGTGCCCCGGGACTTGCCAATGAGCAGTTCTTC. The chain has TRBV19 and TRBJ2-1; possibly TRBD2 for D (6 bases). Germline V gene sequence: CDR1 LNHDA, CDR2 SQIVND (reference sequence). This CDR3 has 13 residues. Trimming took 8 bases from V and 6 from J, leaving 14 bases between them.

The chain carries TRBV7-9 and TRBJ1-1; 7 nucleotides match TRBD1. Unmatched junction bases numbered 5, after V lost 3 bases and J lost 10 bases. The CDR3 has 12 residues. In germline, CDR1 is SEHNR, CDR2 FQNEAQ (reference sequence). Written as DNA, the CDR3 is TGTGCCAGCAGCTTTGCTCGGGACAGAGCTTTCTTT. Encoded protein: CASSFARDRAFF.

This chain joins TRBV27 and TRBJ2-7, with TRBD2 matching 10 bases. After removal of 6 bases from V and 3 bases from J, the junction contained 8 bases not matched to a gene. This CDR3 contains 15 residues. The V gene's germline CDR1 is MNHEY and CDR2 SMNVEV (reference sequence). The CDR3 sequence is CASRRTSGEGYEQYF. The CDR3 DNA is TGTGCCAGCAGGAGGACTAGCGGCGAGGGCTACGAGCAGTACTTC.

The gene calls are TRBV29-1 and TRBJ2-7, with TRBD1 matching over 9 bases. V lost 6 bases, J lost 6 bases, and 12 bases stayed unmatched. This CDR3 has 14 residues. Germline V CDR1 and CDR2: SQVTM, ANQGSEA. This CDR3 is CSVRLGTGFGEQYF. The CDR3 coding sequence is TGCAGCGTGCGCCTAGGGACAGGGTTCGGCGAGCAGTACTTC.

V usage is TRBV2 and J usage is TRBJ2-1; the match to TRBD2 covers 7 bases. The CDR3 spans 14 residues. Germline V gene sequence: CDR1 SNHLY, CDR2 FYNNEI. V shed 7 bases and J 9 bases; nucleotides not matched to a gene: 12. CDR3 coding DNA: TGTGCCAGCACCAACGGGGGGATGAACGCTGAGCAGTTCTTC. This encodes CASTNGGMNAEQFF. Complete variable domain (other parts from reference TRBV2 and TRBJ2-1): EPEVTQTPSHQVTQMGQEVILRCVPISNHLYFYWYRQILGQKVEFLVSFYNNEISEKSEIFDDQFSVERPDGSNFTLKIRSTKLEDSAMYFCASTNGGMNAEQFFGPGTRLTVL.

The table lists this clone with a few counts. The chain employs TRBV7-8 and TRBJ1-3; D is unclear. Deletions cut 5 bases from V and 0 bases from J, with 8 bases between. Germline CDR1 SGHVS, CDR2 FQNEAQ. The CDR3 contains 14 residues. CDR3 nucleotide sequence: TGTGCCAGCAGCCTCACACGCTCTGGAAACACCATATATTTT. Translated: CASSLTRSGNTIYF.

V and J are TRBV9 and TRBJ2-3; 8 nucleotides line up with TRBD2. This CDR3 has 17 amino acids. After removal of 0 bases from V and 5 bases from J, the junction contained 11 bases not matched to a gene. Germline loops: CDR1 SGDLS, CDR2 YYNGEE. CDR3 amino acids: CASSVERTSWLGDTQYF. For the CDR3, the DNA is TGTGCCAGCAGCGTAGAACGGACTAGCTGGCTGGGAGATACGCAGTATTTT. Combining the CDR3 with reference TRBV9 and TRBJ2-3 gives the whole variable domain DSGVTQTPKHLITATGQRVTLRCSPRSGDLSVYWYQQSLDQGLQFLIQYYNGEERAKGNILERFSAQQFPDLHSELNLSSLELGDSALYFCASSVERTSWLGDTQYFGPGTRLTVL.

The J gene is TRBJ2-2, the V gene TRBV19; TRBD2 is a possible D gene (6 bases). Germline V lookup: CDR1 LNHDA, CDR2 SQIVND (reference sequence). V was cut by 8 bases and J by 6 bases, with 10 bases left in between. The CDR3 sequence is 12 residues long. Here the CDR3 reads CASGRRAGELFF. Here the CDR3 DNA reads TGTGCCAGTGGGAGGAGGGCCGGGGAGCTGTTTTTT.

This clone was recorded only once. The CDR3: CASSPQGGMYGYTF. The CDR3 DNA follows: TGTGCCAGCAGCCCCCAGGGCGGGATGTATGGCTACACCTTC. The rearrangement uses TRBV7-9 and TRBJ1-2, with D maybe TRBD1 (5 bases). The CDR3 consists of 14 residues. V lost 5 bases and J lost 5, with 15 bases in between. Per germline, CDR1 SEHNR and CDR2 FQNEAQ (reference sequence).

This clone showed up just once. This chain connects TRBV19 to TRBJ2-7; TRBD2 is a possible D gene (7 bases). The germline V gene has CDR1 LNHDA and CDR2 SQIVND (reference sequence). This CDR3 comprises 15 residues. V was pared by 6 bases and J by 6 bases, with 21 bases between. The CDR3, as DNA: TGTGCCAGTAGAACCCTCCTTAGGGGGGAGGGCGAGCAGTACTTC. The encoded protein is CASRTLLRGEGEQYF.

This rearrangement joins TRBV5-1 to TRBJ2-7; 9 bases match TRBD1. After removal of 8 bases from V and 6 bases from J, the junction contained 12 bases not matched to a gene. CDR3 length: 14 amino acids. In germline, CDR1 is SGHRS, CDR2 YFSETQ. In DNA, the CDR3 is TGCGCCAGGGTTAGTCGGGACAGGGATGTCGAGCAGTACTTC. It encodes CARVSRDRDVEQYF. The full variable domain, its missing parts supplied by reference TRBV5-1 and TRBJ2-7, is KAGVTQTPRYLIKTRGQQVTLSCSPISGHRSVSWYQQTPGQGLQFLFEYFSETQRNKGNFPGRFSGRQFSNSRSEMNVSTLELGDSALYLCARVSRDRDVEQYFGPGTRLTVT.

The rearrangement uses TRBV3-1 (or the pseudogene TRBV3-2) and TRBJ2-3; 12 bases line up with TRBD2. The CDR3 sequence is 17 residues long. CDR1 is LGHDT and CDR2 is YNNKEL in the germline V gene (reference sequence). With 4 bases clipped from V and 6 bases from J, the junction kept 11 bases outside the gene matches. The CDR3 coding sequence is TGTGCCAGCAGCCCCCGCTTGACTAGCGGGGGAGGTGATACGCAGTATTTT. Its translation: CASSPRLTSGGGDTQYF.